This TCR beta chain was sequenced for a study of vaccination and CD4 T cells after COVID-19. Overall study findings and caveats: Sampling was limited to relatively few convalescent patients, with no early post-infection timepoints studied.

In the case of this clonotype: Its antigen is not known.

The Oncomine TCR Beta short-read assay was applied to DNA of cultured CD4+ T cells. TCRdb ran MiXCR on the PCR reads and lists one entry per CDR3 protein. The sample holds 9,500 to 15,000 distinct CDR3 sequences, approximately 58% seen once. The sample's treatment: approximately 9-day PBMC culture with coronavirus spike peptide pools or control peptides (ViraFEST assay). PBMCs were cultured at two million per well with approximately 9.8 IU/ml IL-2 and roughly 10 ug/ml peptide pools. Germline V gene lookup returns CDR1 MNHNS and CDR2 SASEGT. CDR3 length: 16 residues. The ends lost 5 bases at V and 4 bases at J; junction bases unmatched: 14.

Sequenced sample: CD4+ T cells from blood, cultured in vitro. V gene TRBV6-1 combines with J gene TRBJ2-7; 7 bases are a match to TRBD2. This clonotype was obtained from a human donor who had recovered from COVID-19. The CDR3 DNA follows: TGTGCCAGCAGTAAGGGACGGCGGACTAGTCCTTACGAGCAGTACTTC. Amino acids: CASSKGRRTSPYEQYF.